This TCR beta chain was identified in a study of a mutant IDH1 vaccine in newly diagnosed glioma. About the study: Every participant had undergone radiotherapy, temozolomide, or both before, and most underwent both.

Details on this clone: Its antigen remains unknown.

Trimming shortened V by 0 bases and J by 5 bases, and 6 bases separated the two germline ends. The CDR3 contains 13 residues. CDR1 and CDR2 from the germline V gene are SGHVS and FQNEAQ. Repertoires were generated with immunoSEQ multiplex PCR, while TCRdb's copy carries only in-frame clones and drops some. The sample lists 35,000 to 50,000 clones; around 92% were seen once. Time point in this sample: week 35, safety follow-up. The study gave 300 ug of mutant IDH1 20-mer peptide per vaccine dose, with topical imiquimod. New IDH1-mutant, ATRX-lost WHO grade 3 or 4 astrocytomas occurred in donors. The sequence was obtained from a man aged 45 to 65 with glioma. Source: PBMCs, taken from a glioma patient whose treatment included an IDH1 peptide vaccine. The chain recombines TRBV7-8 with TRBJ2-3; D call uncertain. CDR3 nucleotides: TGTGCCAGCAGCTTAGCGGCCCGAGATACGCAGTATTTT. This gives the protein CASSLAARDTQYF.